A single TCR beta chain is shown here with its context. There are a few counts of this clone. Its recognized antigen is unknown. Germline and junction disagree at one end, which may indicate a read error. This sample was included in a study of cytomegalovirus exposure and HLA in healthy donors (dated by TCRdb to between 2016 and 2019). Regarding the research as a whole: In an earlier analysis of 587 of the donors, approximately 300 Gb of sequence data and about 110 million unique TCR beta sequences from about 190 million T cells were reported. Typing coverage varied by locus: about 620-630 donors for A, B, C, DRB1 and DQB1; more than 500 for DQA1; approximately 610 for DPA1; 450 to 480 for DPB1. Because of strong linkage in the cohort, four or five DR-DQ haplotypes were treated as single units for association and clustering. To study patterns of TCR occurrence, a later analysis re-analyzed previously published TCR beta repertoires from around 670 donors and added high-resolution HLA genotyping. Using immunosequencing, the study profiled T cell repertoires from about 650 subjects and related those repertoires to cytomegalovirus serostatus. Class I and class II HLA loci were covered by the typing at four-digit resolution. Of the roughly 400 genotyped donors, 81% were placed in the genetic ancestry cluster associated with self-reported Caucasian donors. In a later genetic analysis, genome-wide SNP genotypes for about 65% of the 666 donors were used, and that subset was treated as a discovery cohort. Among about 400 genotyped donors of the cohort, an average of about 240,000 unique TCR beta nucleotide sequences was sequenced per donor, of which roughly 17% were non-productive. The study was designed to test whether signatures of past pathogen exposure could be identified by cataloging public T cell receptors. All discovery cohort repertoires had been generated using a single sequencing platform. Besides the first cohort of under 700 subjects, a separate validation cohort made up of about 120 different subjects was used. Donor age, sex, ethnicity and CMV serostatus were collected together with the repertoire data. Rather than using new phenotypic data, the later analysis identified candidate immune exposures from TCR beta sequences and from how often those sequences occurred across donors. To decide whether each TCR beta V gene segment behaved as functional or pseudogenic, an earlier analysis of some 540 of the donors relied on high-throughput TCR beta sequencing. High-throughput TCR immunosequencing, statistical association of individual TCRs with disease status, and machine learning were combined to predict cytomegalovirus infection status. About 280 gigabases of sequencing data and 70 million to 100 million unique TCR sequences were included in an early release covering 500 to 750 HLA-typed donors.

The study at large found these results: Some IMGT-functional V segments, including TRBV6-2 and TRBV6-3, could not be told apart with the 87-base-pair reads, so those segments were excluded. In a later analysis, most CMV-associated TCR beta chains were found to appear HLA-restricted, with HLA associations seemingly driven largely by CMV exposure. While some public TCRs were present in many individuals, most TCR sequences turned up only very rarely across donors. Roughly uniform sequencing depth across donors was assumed in presence/absence analyses, although this assumption may not hold. HLA typing was unavailable for some donors at each locus, so association tests used only the typed subset. Specific HLA alleles were associated with roughly 17,000 TCR beta sequences at a false discovery rate of 0.05 in a later analysis. Correlated functional status among segregating V segments might be attributable to linkage disequilibrium, but an unknown experimental factor could not be ruled out. In the study, roughly 160 TCR beta chains were listed as associated with cytomegalovirus. CMV serostatus was the only immune exposure information available for the cohort. The classifier was reported to diagnose cytomegalovirus status with high specificity and sensitivity in both the original and validation cohorts. In a later analysis, HLA-associated TCR beta chains showed more clonal expansion and lower generation probabilities than non-associated chains that were equally common. According to the authors, the approach could potentially be generalized to other disease states and immunological phenotypes. In vitro tests confirmed that a few of the cytomegalovirus-associated TCR beta chains recognize cytomegalovirus antigens. Only TCR beta chains were sequenced in this cohort, and the absence of alpha or paired-chain data limited detectable features. In a later genetic analysis, a missense DCLRE1C variant was associated with V-gene and J-gene trimming of TCR beta chains, and the association was replicated in an independent cohort. A group of highly shared sequence variants was considered likely to be a technical artifact of the sequencing pipeline. In a later analysis, several top co-occurrence clusters were reported to appear linked to parvovirus B19, influenza, CMV and Epstein-Barr virus. A later analysis found that TCR association rates varied across HLA loci, with DRB1 alleles showing the most associated TCRs and HLA-C alleles the fewest. In a later genetic analysis, fewer N-insertions in productive TCRs were reported among donors in an Asian-associated ancestry cluster than the roughly 640-donor mean. A further reported finding was that TCR beta sequences accurately predicted the HLA-A and HLA-B alleles for most subjects in the first cohort. Because counts were too low, roughly 16 rarely observed V segments, including chromosome 9 orphons, were left out of the earlier analysis of 500 to 750 of the donors. An earlier analysis of some 560 of the donors showed that most TCR beta V segments appeared in productive rearrangements either about 87% or about 30% of the time, which broadly matched IMGT annotations. Assigning TCR associations to individual alleles was difficult when HLA alleles, especially DR and DQ, strongly co-occurred.

To prepare the library, the immunoSEQ multiplex PCR assay was applied. For the multiplex PCR, a mixture combining 60 forward primers for TCR Vbeta segments and 13 reverse primers for TCR Jbeta segments was used. Amplification of the CDR3 region of rearranged TCR beta genes was performed with a multiplex PCR assay on genomic DNA. The Illumina HiSeq System was used to sequence the amplified TCR beta libraries as 87-base-pair reads. On the authors' methods: Across the 670 or so repertoires, a later analysis counted tens of millions of unique TCR beta chains, approximately 12 million of which were shared by at least two donors. To remove PCR and sequencing errors, raw reads were error-corrected and collapsed into unique sequences using a nearest-neighbor algorithm that merged closely related sequences. V, D and J gene segments were assigned by aligning CDR3 sequences to IMGT reference sequences. For a sequence to be retained, a match of at least six nucleotides was required to both a V gene segment and a J gene segment. Rearrangements were classified as productive when the CDR3 lacked stop codons and remained in frame with V and J, and all other rearrangements were classified as non-productive. CDR3 was defined by IMGT convention, running from the second conserved V-encoded cysteine to the conserved J-encoded phenylalanine. Sequences without an unambiguous match to a single V gene segment were excluded from the earlier analysis of 450 to 750 of the donors. In an earlier analysis of some 590 of the donors, a V segment was called functional when productive rearrangements were above 56.7%, and segregating when the standard deviation between donors exceeded 5%. A statistical classification framework was developed to diagnose cytomegalovirus status using the catalog of TCR beta chain sequences. A later analysis assigned V and J genes by comparing TCR nucleotide sequences with IMGT/GENE-DB human TR gene sequences. In a later analysis, CDR3 sequences and most-parsimonious VDJ recombination scenarios were assigned using the TCRdist pipeline. In a later analysis, each TCR beta chain was defined by its CDR3 amino acid sequence together with its V-gene family, and reads lacking a unique V-gene family were excluded. To address suspected cross-contamination and a sequencing artifact, a later analysis removed 592 highly shared, low-generation-probability nucleotide sequences. In a later analysis, a clonal expansion index for each public chain was calculated from normalized within-repertoire ranks of inferred template counts. A later analysis computed generation probabilities with a VDJ recombination model fitted to out-of-frame rearrangements, and checked the results against IGoR. In a later analysis, hypergeometric tests were used to score TCR-TCR, TCR-HLA and TCR-CMV co-occurrence, with a repertoire-size bias correction applied to TCR pairs. In a later analysis, false discovery rates were estimated by permuting HLA or CMV assignments 20 times. In a later analysis, co-occurring TCRs were grouped with DBSCAN, and TCRdist sequence similarity was added when clustering was performed within HLA-allele-positive subsets. Repertoires with fewer than 30,000 or more than 120,000 public chains, plus five repertoires with anomalous nucleotide sharing, were excluded from co-occurrence clustering. In TCRdb, the immuneACCESS table is reduced to in-frame sequences with V and J assigned. These tables do not hold every clone; where another copy was compared, an unresolved V gene accounts for under half, and the others remain unexplained. V and J calls and clone size are as listed in that table; D and trimming were resolved from the DNA. The sample yields around 150,000 clones; more than 70% were counted once. The top ten constitute roughly 1.4% of the sample.

In total, around 600 healthy bone marrow donors made up the cohort. At the time of sampling, all cohort members were nominally healthy, though unrecorded immune exposures were likely present. The donor tested CMV seronegative, placing the donor among the 300 to 450 seronegative members of the cohort. A peripheral blood sample was collected from each donor, and TCR beta sequencing was performed on peripheral blood mononuclear cells. Genomic DNA was extracted from the blood cell samples with the Qiagen DNeasy Blood Extraction Kit. From the cysteine up to the phenylalanine, the CDR3 has a length of 15 residues. The retained sequence is limited to the CDR3, 45 bases, with the frame set at the first base. According to the germline V gene (reference sequence), CDR1 reads SEHNR and CDR2 reads FQNEAQ.

The sequence is built from TRBV7-9 and TRBJ2-6; 7 central nucleotides agree with TRBD1. This TCR was recovered from a man in his 60s in good health and CMV-seronegative. The sequenced sample was PBMCs. The bases read TGTTCCAGCAGACGAGACAGGGTTGGGGCCAACGTCCTGACTTTC. Protein translation: CSSRRDRVGANVLTF.